The 24 T cell receptor beta chains below all came from one sample that was sequenced in a study of cytomegalovirus exposure and HLA in healthy donors. PCR employed 60 Vbeta and 13 Jbeta primers. Profiled with immunoSEQ multiplex PCR; TCRdb holds only in-frame clones, not every one. The profile shows 150,000 to 200,000 clones, around 76% of them singletons. The specimen sequenced was PBMCs. The receptors were gathered from a man aged 40-49 years in good health and CMV-seronegative.

J is TRBJ2-7 and V is TRBV7-9; 9 nucleotides align to TRBD1. Losses at the gene ends were 5 bases for V and 5 bases for J; bases not matched to a gene: 7. The CDR3 sequence is 14 residues long. Germline assignment: CDR1 SEHNR and CDR2 FQNEAQ (reference sequence). The CDR3 loop is CASSPGQGRDEQYV. In DNA form, the CDR3 reads TGTGCCAGCAGCCCAGGACAGGGGCGGGACGAGCAGTACGTC.

The V and J genes are TRBV18 and TRBJ1-1, with D possibly being TRBD1 (6 bases). The V end lost 1 base, the J end lost 0 bases, and 12 bases lay between the germline ends. Looked up from germline, CDR1 is KGHSH and CDR2 is LQKENI. The CDR3 sequence is 16 residues long. The CDR3 coding sequence is TGTGCCAGCTCACCACTGGGCAGGGGAATGAACACTGAAGCTTTCTTT. It translates to CASSPLGRGMNTEAFF. Using reference TRBV18 and TRBJ1-1 for the parts outside the CDR3, the full variable domain is NAGVMQNPRHLVRRRGQEARLRCSPMKGHSHVYWYRQLPEEGLKFMVYLQKENIIDESGMPKERFSAEFPKEGPSILRIQQVVRGDSAAYFCASSPLGRGMNTEAFFGQGTRLTVV.

The gene calls are TRBV25-1 and TRBJ2-1, with 8 bases that match TRBD1. The CDR3 runs 16 residues. Trimming removed 4 bases from V and 7 bases from J; junction bases left unmatched: 12. Germline loops: CDR1 MGHDK, CDR2 SYGVNS. The CDR3 coding sequence is TGTGCCAGCAGTGCTCCCGGGACAGGTGATTTAAATGAGCAGTTCTTC. This codes for CASSAPGTGDLNEQFF.

V gene TRBV10-3 combines with J gene TRBJ2-7; TRBD2 matches at 9 bases. In germline, CDR1 is ENHRY, CDR2 SYGVKD. The CDR3 loop spans 18 amino acids. Unmatched junction bases numbered 14, after V lost 1 base and J lost 4 bases. DNA of the CDR3: TGTGCCATCAGTGAGTTTAGCGGGGGCCAGAATCCGGGATACGAGCAGTACTTC. Translation gives CAISEFSGGQNPGYEQYF.

The chain links TRBV5-5 to TRBJ1-3; no definite D call. This CDR3 spans 15 amino acids. Trimming left V 4 bases short and J 4 bases short, with 15 bases between. From germline, CDR1 is SGHKS and CDR2 YYEKEE (reference sequence). CDR3 sequence (DNA): TGTGCCAGCAGCGCCAGGCTTACGGAAGGAAACACCATATATTTT. Protein sequence: CASSARLTEGNTIYF.

V gene TRBV21-1 combines with J gene TRBJ2-1; the table gives TRBD2 as D, unverified against the DNA. TRBV21-1 is an annotated pseudogene. The length of the CDR3 is 17 residues. The chain's CDR3 is CASSKRRLAGGPIEQFF. In nucleotides, the CDR3 is TGTGCCAGCAGCAAGAGGCGACTAGCGGGAGGGCCGATTGAGCAGTTCTTC.

The chain is built from TRBV20-1 and TRBJ2-5; D gene unclear. Deletions cut 4 bases from V and 3 bases from J, with 6 bases between. This CDR3 has 11 amino acids. The V gene's germline CDR1 is DFQATT and CDR2 SNEGSKA (reference sequence). CDR3 sequence (DNA): TGCAGTGCTATCTACGAAGAGACCCAGTACTTC. Amino acids: CSAIYEETQYF.

J is TRBJ1-1 and V is TRBV7-6; 9 nucleotides align to TRBD1. The V gene end was trimmed by 5 bases and the J gene end by 4 bases; junction bases not matched to a gene: 11. Germline lookup yields CDR1 SGHVS and CDR2 FNYEAQ. This CDR3 comprises 16 residues. The CDR3 DNA reads TGTGCCAGCAGCCTAGACAGGGGGGGAGGAGGCACTGAAGCTTTCTTT. It is translated as CASSLDRGGGGTEAFF.

V usage is TRBV4-2 and J usage is TRBJ2-1, with 8 bases aligning to TRBD2. Germline CDR1 is LGHNA and CDR2 is YNFKEQ. The CDR3 has 15 residues. After removal of 4 bases from V and 4 bases from J, the junction contained 6 bases not matched to a gene. The CDR3, as DNA: TGTGCCAGCAGCCCGGGGGGGGGATCGTACAATGAGCAGTTCTTC. Protein product: CASSPGGGSYNEQFF.

The rearrangement uses TRBV5-1 and TRBJ1-5, with no clear D. Germline assignment: CDR1 SGHRS and CDR2 YFSETQ. This CDR3 has 14 residues. V lost 0 bases, J lost 2 bases, and 6 bases lay in between. The CDR3 is CASSLDGGNQPQHF. DNA of the CDR3: TGCGCCAGCAGCTTGGACGGGGGCAATCAGCCCCAGCATTTT.

The chain combines TRBV5-5 with TRBJ2-1; 10 bases align to TRBD1. V lost 4 bases and J lost 7; bases outside the gene matches: 8. The germline CDR1 and CDR2 sequences are SGHKS and YYEKEE (reference sequence). The length of the CDR3 is 15 residues. Here the CDR3 reads CASSKGQGRVNEQFF. CDR3 sequence (DNA): TGTGCCAGCAGCAAGGGACAGGGGAGAGTGAATGAGCAGTTCTTC.

The J gene is TRBJ2-7, the V gene TRBV5-6; 9 bases map to TRBD1. The CDR3 runs to 16 residues. Germline V gene data show CDR1 as SGHDT and CDR2 as YYEEEE. The J segment lost 1 base and the V segment lost 4 bases, leaving 9 bases of the junction unmatched. The DNA of the CDR3 is TGTGCCAGCAGCGGGTACCGGGACAGGGTTTCCTACGAGCAGTACGTC. It is translated as CASSGYRDRVSYEQYV.

Of note for this clone: At one end, the junction sequence differs from germline, possibly due to a read error. The rearrangement links TRBV7-9 to TRBJ2-1, with TRBD1 matching over 9 bases. This CDR3 contains 13 residues. Germline loops: CDR1 SEHNR, CDR2 FQNEAQ (reference sequence). CDR3 nucleotides: TGTGCCAGCAGCTTAGTGGGACAGGGCCCCCCAATCTTC. It translates to CASSLVGQGPPIF.

V and J are TRBV11-2 and TRBJ2-2, with 9 bases matching TRBD1. CDR1 and CDR2 (germline): SGHAT, FQNNGV. J gave up 2 bases and V 4 bases, and 11 bases lay outside the gene matches. The CDR3 consists of 18 residues. The CDR3 here is CASSSRGGTGRNTGELFF. The CDR3 region has the DNA TGTGCCAGCAGCTCCCGAGGCGGGACAGGGAGAAACACCGGGGAGCTGTTTTTT. The full variable domain, its missing parts supplied by reference TRBV11-2 and TRBJ2-2, is EAGVAQSPRYKIIEKRQSVAFWCNPISGHATLYWYQQILGQGPKLLIQFQNNGVVDDSQLPKDRFSAERLKGVDSTLKIQPAKLEDSAVYLCASSSRGGTGRNTGELFFGEGSRLTVL.

This chain joins TRBV28 and TRBJ2-7, with TRBD2 as a possible D gene (6 bases). There are 15 residues in the CDR3. The germline V gene encodes CDR1 MDHEN and CDR2 SYDVKM. V lost 3 bases and J 3 bases, leaving 15 bases between the germline ends. The CDR3 bases are TGTGCCAGCAGTTTTAGGGCGGGACCACTCTACGAGCAGTACTTC. Residues: CASSFRAGPLYEQYF.

The V call is TRBV15, the J call TRBJ1-4, with D unclear. The CDR3 totals 15 residues. CDR1 and CDR2 from the germline V gene are LNHNV and YYDKDF (reference sequence). Trimming took 0 bases from V and 3 from J, leaving 8 bases between them. The CDR3 spells CATSRDKRSNEKLFF. The DNA of the CDR3 is TGTGCCACCAGCAGAGATAAACGGTCTAATGAAAAACTGTTTTTT.

The chain has TRBV18 and TRBJ2-1; no clear D gene. Germline V CDR1 and CDR2: KGHSH, LQKENI. The CDR3 consists of 17 residues. With 0 bases removed from V and 0 bases from J, the gap between germline ends came to 12 bases. The CDR3 spells CASSPPLALSSYNEQFF. The CDR3 DNA reads as TGTGCCAGCTCACCACCGCTGGCTTTAAGCTCCTACAATGAGCAGTTCTTC.

This clone was recorded once. The chain joins TRBV5-1 to TRBJ1-5; TRBD1 matches at 9 bases. J gave up 2 bases and V 0 bases, and 6 bases lay outside the gene matches. From germline, CDR1 is SGHRS and CDR2 YFSETQ. This CDR3 is built from 17 residues. As DNA, the CDR3 is TGCGCCAGCAGCTTGGGGACAGGGGAGGTAGGCAATCAGCCCCAGCATTTT. Encoded protein: CASSLGTGEVGNQPQHF.

The chain uses TRBV5-6 and TRBJ2-7, with TRBD1 matching over 12 bases. This CDR3 contains 15 residues. Germline assignment: CDR1 SGHDT and CDR2 YYEEEE. The ends lost 0 bases at V and 7 bases at J; junction bases unmatched: 5. Here the CDR3 reads CASSLVGQGAEEQYF. In DNA, the CDR3 is TGTGCCAGCAGCTTGGTGGGACAGGGGGCAGAGGAGCAGTACTTC.

The chain employs TRBV4-1 and TRBJ2-7, with 8 bases matching TRBD1. The CDR3 has 15 residues. The junction had 6 bases not matched to a gene; V was cut back by 2 bases and J by 3 bases. From germline, CDR1 is MGHRA and CDR2 YSYEKL. This CDR3 reads CASSQTGTGIYEQYF. The CDR3 nucleotides read TGCGCCAGCAGCCAAACCGGGACAGGTATCTACGAGCAGTACTTC.

The gene calls are TRBV4-1 and TRBJ2-1, with D unresolved. V lost 1 base and J lost 4, with 23 bases in between. Per germline, CDR1 MGHRA and CDR2 YSYEKL. The CDR3 contains 19 residues. CDR3 in amino acids: CASSQVGLVGYVSYNEQFF. Here the CDR3 DNA reads TGCGCCAGCAGCCAAGTAGGTCTAGTGGGTTATGTCTCGTACAATGAGCAGTTCTTC.

The chain joins TRBV6-5 to TRBJ1-2; 9 bases align to TRBD1. The CDR3 spans 16 residues. The V gene's germline CDR1 is MNHEY and CDR2 SVGAGI. The junction had 8 bases not matched to a gene; V was cut back by 3 bases and J by 3 bases. CDR3 sequence (DNA): TGTGCCAGCAGTTATTACGGGACAGGGAAAGACTATGGCTACACCTTC. Amino acid sequence: CASSYYGTGKDYGYTF.

The CDR3 DNA reads TGTGCCAGCAGCTCGGACAGGGAGGCGGTCGGGGAGCTGTTTTTT. Translated, it gives CASSSDREAVGELFF. This chain connects TRBV7-9 to TRBJ2-2; 8 bases map to TRBD1. CDR1 is SEHNR, CDR2 FQNEAQ, per germline (reference sequence). V was pared by 4 bases and J by 7 bases, with 8 bases of the junction left unmatched. The CDR3 length is 15 residues.

The chain joins TRBV2 to TRBJ2-3; 9 nucleotides agree with TRBD1. From germline, CDR1 is SNHLY and CDR2 FYNNEI. V shed 4 bases, J shed 1 base, and the junction held 3 bases outside the gene matches. This CDR3 contains 15 residues. Written as DNA, the CDR3 is TGTGCCAGCAGTGGAAGGACAGGGGGCACAGATACGCAGTATTTT. It translates to CASSGRTGGTDTQYF.